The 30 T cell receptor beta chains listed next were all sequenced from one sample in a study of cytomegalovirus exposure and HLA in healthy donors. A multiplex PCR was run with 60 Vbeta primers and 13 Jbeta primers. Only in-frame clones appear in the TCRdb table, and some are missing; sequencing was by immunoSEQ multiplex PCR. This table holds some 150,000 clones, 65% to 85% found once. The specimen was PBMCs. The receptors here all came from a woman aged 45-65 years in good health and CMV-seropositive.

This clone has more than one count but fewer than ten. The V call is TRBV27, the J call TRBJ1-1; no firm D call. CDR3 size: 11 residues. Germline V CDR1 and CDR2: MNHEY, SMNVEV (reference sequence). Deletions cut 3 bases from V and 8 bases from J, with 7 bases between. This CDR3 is CASSFAGEAFF. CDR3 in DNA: TGTGCCAGCAGTTTCGCGGGCGAAGCTTTCTTT.

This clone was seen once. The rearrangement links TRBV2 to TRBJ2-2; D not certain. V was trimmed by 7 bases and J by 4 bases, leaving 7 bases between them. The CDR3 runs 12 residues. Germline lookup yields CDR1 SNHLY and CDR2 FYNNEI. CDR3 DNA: TGTGCCAGCACCCGGGTCACCGGGGAGCTGTTTTTT. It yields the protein CASTRVTGELFF.

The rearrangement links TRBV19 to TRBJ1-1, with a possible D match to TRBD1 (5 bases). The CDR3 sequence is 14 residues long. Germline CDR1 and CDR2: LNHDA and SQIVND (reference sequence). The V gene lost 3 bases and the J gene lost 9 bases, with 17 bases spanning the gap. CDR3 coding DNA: TGTGCCAGTAGTATGGGGGGGAGTGTTCAGAAAGCTTTCTTT. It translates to CASSMGGSVQKAFF.

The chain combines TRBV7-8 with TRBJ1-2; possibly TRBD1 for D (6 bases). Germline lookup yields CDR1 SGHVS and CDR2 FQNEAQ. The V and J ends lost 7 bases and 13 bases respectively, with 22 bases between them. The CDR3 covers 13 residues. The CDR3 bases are TGTGCCAGCAACAGGGCGGGGGCAATGGAGGGCACCTTC. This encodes CASNRAGAMEGTF.

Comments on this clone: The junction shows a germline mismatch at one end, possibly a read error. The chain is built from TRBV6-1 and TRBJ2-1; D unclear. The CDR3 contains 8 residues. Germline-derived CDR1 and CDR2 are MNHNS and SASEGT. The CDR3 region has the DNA TGCGTACTGATCGAGCAGTTCTTC. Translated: CVLIEQFF.

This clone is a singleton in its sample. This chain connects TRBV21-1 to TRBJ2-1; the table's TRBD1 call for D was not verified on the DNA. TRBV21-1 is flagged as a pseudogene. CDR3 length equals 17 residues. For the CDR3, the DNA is TGTGCCAGCAGCAAAAGGTCAGGGGGACTGTACTACAATGAGCAGTTCTTC. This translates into CASSKRSGGLYYNEQFF.

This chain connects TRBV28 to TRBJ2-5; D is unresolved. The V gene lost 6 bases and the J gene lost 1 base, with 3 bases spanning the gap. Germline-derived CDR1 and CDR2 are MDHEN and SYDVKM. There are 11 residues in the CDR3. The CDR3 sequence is CASRAQETQYF. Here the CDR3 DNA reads TGTGCCAGCAGAGCCCAAGAGACCCAGTACTTC.

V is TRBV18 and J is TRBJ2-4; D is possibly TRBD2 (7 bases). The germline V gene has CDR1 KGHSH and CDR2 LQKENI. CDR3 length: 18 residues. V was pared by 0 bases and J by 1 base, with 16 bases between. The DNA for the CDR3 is TGTGCCAGCTCACCACCCGGGGGAGGGGGACTGGCCAAAAACATTCAGTACTTC. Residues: CASSPPGGGGLAKNIQYF.

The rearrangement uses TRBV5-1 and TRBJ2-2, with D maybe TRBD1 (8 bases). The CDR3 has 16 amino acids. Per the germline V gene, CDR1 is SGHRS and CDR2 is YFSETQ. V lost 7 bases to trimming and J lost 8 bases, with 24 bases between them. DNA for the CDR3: TGCGCCAGCGCCCCCGGAGCGGGACAGGATCCGGGGGAGCTGTTTTTT. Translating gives CASAPGAGQDPGELFF.

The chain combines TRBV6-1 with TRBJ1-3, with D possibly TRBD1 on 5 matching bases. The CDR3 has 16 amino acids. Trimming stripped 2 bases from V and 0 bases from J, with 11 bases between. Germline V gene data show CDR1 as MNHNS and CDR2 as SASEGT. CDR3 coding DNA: TGTGCCAGCAGTGAATGGGGCTCAACCTCTGGAAACACCATATATTTT. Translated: CASSEWGSTSGNTIYF.

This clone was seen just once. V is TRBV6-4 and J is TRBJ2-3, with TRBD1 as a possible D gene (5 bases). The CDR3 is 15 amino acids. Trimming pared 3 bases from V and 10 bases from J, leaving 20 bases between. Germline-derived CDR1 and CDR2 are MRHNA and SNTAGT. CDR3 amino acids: CASSEKGQGDLPQYF. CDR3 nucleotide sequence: TGTGCCAGCAGTGAAAAAGGTCAGGGCGACCTTCCGCAGTATTTT.

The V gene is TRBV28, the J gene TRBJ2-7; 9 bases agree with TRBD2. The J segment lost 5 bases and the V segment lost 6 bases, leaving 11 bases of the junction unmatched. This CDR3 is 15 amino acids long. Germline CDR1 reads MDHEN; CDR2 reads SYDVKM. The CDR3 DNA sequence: TGTGCCAGCAGAAATAGCGGGGGCCCTCGGAACGAGCAGTACTTC. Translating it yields CASRNSGGPRNEQYF. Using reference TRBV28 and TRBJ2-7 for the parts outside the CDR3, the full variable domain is DVKVTQSSRYLVKRTGEKVFLECVQDMDHENMFWYRQDPGLGLRLIYFSYDVKMKEKGDIPEGYSVSREKKERFSLILESASTNQTSMYLCASRNSGGPRNEQYFGPGTRLTVT.

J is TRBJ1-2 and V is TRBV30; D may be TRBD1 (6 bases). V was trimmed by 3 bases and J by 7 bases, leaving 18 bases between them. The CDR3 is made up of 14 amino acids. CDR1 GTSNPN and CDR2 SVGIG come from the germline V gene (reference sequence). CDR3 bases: TGTGCCTGGAGGGGTTCAGGGGAACTCGGTGGCTACACCTTC. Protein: CAWRGSGELGGYTF.

The CDR3 DNA reads as TGTGCCAGCAGCTTAGCGCAGGGAAGAGGCGGCTACACCTTC. The encoded protein is CASSLAQGRGGYTF. The rearrangement uses TRBV7-8 and TRBJ1-2; maybe TRBD1 (5 bases). Germline V CDR1 and CDR2: SGHVS, FQNEAQ. There are 14 residues in the CDR3. V was clipped by 0 bases and J by 8 bases, with 13 bases between them. The whole variable domain, remainder taken from reference TRBV7-8 and TRBJ1-2, is GAGVSQSPRYKVAKRGQDVALRCDPISGHVSLFWYQQALGQGPEFLTYFQNEAQLDKSGLPSDRFFAERPEGSVSTLKIQRTQQEDSAVYLCASSLAQGRGGYTFGSGTRLTVV.

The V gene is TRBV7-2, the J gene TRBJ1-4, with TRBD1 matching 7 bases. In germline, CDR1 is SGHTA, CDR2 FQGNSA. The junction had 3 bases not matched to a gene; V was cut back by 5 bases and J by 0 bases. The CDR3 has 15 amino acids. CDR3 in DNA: TGTGCCAGCAGCCTCGGGACAGCAACTAATGAAAAACTGTTTTTT. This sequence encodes CASSLGTATNEKLFF.

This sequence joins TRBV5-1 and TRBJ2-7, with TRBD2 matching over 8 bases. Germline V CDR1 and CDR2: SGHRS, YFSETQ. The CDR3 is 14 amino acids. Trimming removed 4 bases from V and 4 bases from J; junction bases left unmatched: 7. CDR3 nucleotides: TGCGCCAGCAGCCTAAGCGGGGGTGGATACGAGCAGTACTTC. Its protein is CASSLSGGGYEQYF.

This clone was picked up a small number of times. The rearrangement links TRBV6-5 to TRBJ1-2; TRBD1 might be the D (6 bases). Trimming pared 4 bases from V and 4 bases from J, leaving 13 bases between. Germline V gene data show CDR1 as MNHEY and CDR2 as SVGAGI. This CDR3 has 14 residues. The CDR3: CASSWTGGPYGYTF. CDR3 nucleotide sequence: TGTGCCAGCAGTTGGACCGGGGGGCCCTATGGCTACACCTTC.

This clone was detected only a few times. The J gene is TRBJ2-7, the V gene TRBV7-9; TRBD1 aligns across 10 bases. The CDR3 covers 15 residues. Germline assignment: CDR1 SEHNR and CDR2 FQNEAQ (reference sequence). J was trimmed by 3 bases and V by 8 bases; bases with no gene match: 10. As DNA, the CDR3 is TGTGCCAGCGGAGCTCCGGGACAGGGGTTCTACGAGCAGTACTTC. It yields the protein CASGAPGQGFYEQYF.

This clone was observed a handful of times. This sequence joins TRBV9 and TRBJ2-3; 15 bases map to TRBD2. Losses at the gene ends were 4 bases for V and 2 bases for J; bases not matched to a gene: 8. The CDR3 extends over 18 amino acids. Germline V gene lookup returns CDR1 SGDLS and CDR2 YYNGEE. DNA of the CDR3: TGTGCCAGCAGCCCAATAGGACTAGCGGGGGGGTTCACAGATACGCAGTATTTT. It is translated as CASSPIGLAGGFTDTQYF.

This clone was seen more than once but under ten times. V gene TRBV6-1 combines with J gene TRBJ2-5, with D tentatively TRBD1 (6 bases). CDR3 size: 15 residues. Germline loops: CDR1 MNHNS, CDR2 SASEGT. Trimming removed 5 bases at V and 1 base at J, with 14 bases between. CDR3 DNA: TGTGCCAGCAGTCAACTACAGGGCCCCCAAGAGACCCAGTACTTC. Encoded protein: CASSQLQGPQETQYF.

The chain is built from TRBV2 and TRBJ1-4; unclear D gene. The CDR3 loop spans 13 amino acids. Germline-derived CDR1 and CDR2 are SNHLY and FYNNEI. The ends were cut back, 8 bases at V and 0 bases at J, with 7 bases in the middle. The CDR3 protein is CASGRSTNEKLFF. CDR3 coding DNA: TGTGCCAGCGGCAGGTCAACTAATGAAAAACTGTTTTTT. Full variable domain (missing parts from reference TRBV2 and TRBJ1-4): EPEVTQTPSHQVTQMGQEVILRCVPISNHLYFYWYRQILGQKVEFLVSFYNNEISEKSEIFDDQFSVERPDGSNFTLKIRSTKLEDSAMYFCASGRSTNEKLFFGSGTQLSVL.

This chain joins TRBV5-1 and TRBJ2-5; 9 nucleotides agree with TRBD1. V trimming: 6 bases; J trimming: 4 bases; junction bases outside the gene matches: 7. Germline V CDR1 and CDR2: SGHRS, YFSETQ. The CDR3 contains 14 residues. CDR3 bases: TGCGCCAGCACCCCGGGACAGGGAAGAGAGACCCAGTACTTC. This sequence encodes CASTPGQGRETQYF.

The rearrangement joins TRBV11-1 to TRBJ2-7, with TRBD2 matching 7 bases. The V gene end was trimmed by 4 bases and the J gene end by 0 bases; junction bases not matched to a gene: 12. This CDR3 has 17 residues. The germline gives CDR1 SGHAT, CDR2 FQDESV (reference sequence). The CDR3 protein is CASSSSVGGVFSYEQYF. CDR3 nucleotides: TGTGCCAGCAGCTCCTCTGTTGGGGGGGTCTTCTCCTACGAGCAGTACTTC.

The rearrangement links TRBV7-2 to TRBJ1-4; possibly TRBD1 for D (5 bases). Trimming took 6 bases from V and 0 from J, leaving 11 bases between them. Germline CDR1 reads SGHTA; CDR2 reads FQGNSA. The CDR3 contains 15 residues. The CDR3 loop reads CASRRQGSTNEKLFF. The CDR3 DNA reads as TGTGCCAGCAGACGCCAGGGTTCAACTAATGAAAAACTGTTTTTT.

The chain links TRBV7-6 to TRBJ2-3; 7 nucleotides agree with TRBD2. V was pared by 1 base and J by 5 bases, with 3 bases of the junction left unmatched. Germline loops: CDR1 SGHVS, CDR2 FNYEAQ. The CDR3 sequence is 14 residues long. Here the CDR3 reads CASSLGPGGDTQYF. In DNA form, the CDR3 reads TGTGCCAGCAGCTTAGGCCCGGGAGGAGATACGCAGTATTTT.

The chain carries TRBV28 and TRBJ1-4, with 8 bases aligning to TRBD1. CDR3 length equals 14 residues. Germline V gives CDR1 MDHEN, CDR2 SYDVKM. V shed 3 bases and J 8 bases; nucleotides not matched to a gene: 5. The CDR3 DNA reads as TGTGCCAGCAGTTTTTTGGACAGGGAAGAAAAACTGTTTTTT. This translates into CASSFLDREEKLFF.

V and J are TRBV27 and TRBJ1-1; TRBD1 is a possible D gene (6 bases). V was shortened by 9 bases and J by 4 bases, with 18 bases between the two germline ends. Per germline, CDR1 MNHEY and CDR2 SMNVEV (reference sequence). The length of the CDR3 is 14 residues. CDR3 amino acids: CASRTVGERTEAFF. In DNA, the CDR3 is TGTGCCAGTCGGACAGTTGGGGAGCGCACTGAAGCTTTCTTT.

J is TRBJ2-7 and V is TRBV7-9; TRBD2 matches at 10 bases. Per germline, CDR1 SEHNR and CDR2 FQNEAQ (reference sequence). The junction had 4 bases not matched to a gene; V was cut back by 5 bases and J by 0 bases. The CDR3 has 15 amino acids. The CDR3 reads CASSPRTSGSYEQYF. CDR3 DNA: TGTGCCAGCAGCCCCAGGACTAGCGGCTCCTACGAGCAGTACTTC.

The CDR3 reads CASSLRSTLAGALGATYNEQFF. The DNA of the CDR3 is TGTGCCAGCAGTTTAAGGTCCACACTAGCGGGCGCCCTCGGAGCAACCTACAATGAGCAGTTCTTC. The J gene is TRBJ2-1, the V gene TRBV27; 9 bases agree with TRBD2. This CDR3 spans 22 amino acids. V lost 2 bases and J lost 2; bases outside the gene matches: 22. Per the germline V gene, CDR1 is MNHEY and CDR2 is SMNVEV (reference sequence).

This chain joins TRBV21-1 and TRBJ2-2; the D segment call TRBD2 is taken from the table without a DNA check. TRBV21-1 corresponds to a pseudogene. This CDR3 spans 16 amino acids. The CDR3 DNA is TGTGCCAGCACCCTAGGACTAGCGGGTGACACCGGGGAGCTGTTTTTT. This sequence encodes CASTLGLAGDTGELFF.